The rows below give T cell receptor beta chains drawn from one sample of a study of blood T cell repertoires in COVID-19. Measured with immunoSEQ multiplex PCR; TCRdb has only the in-frame clones, and not every one. The sample records under 200,000 clones, 84% being singletons. Sequencing used peripheral blood. Receptors were obtained from a man aged 40-50 years who had recovered from COVID-19. Each CDR3 is given with its conserved first and last residue. A D gene is named only where the DNA matches it firmly. Clone size is given for some rows only: seen once, a few or many times, or a class if the clone is expanded.

abundance: few; d_gene: NA; v_gene: TRBV30; j_gene: TRBJ2-7; CDR3nt: TGTGCCTGGAGTCCACGGGACAAACTCTCCTACGAGCAGTACTTC; CDR3aa: CAWSPRDKLSYEQYF
abundance: NA; d_gene: NA; v_gene: TRBV27; j_gene: TRBJ2-7; CDR3nt: TGTGCCAGCAGTTCCGGGGGCTCCTACGAGCAGTACTTC; CDR3aa: CASSSGGSYEQYF
abundance: NA; d_gene: NA; v_gene: TRBV3-1/TRBV3-2; j_gene: TRBJ2-3; CDR3nt: TGTGCCAGCAGCCAAGATCGGGGGACGCCTCAGTATTTT; CDR3aa: CASSQDRGTPQYF
abundance: once; d_gene: NA; v_gene: TRBV15; j_gene: TRBJ2-5; CDR3nt: TGTGCCACCAGCCTTTTAGGGGTCCAAGAGACCCAGTACTTC; CDR3aa: CATSLLGVQETQYF
abundance: NA; d_gene: NA; v_gene: TRBV10-3; j_gene: TRBJ1-2; CDR3nt: TGTGCCATCAGTGAGTCGGTCCTCCGGGGCTACACCTTC; CDR3aa: CAISESVLRGYTF
abundance: NA; d_gene: TRBD1; v_gene: TRBV7-8; j_gene: TRBJ1-1; CDR3nt: TGTGCCAGCAGCTCGACAACAGGGGCCACTGAAGCTTTCTTT; CDR3aa: CASSSTTGATEAFF
abundance: NA; d_gene: TRBD1; v_gene: TRBV10-3; j_gene: TRBJ2-2; CDR3nt: TGTGCCATCAGTCCGGGACAGGGGGCCTGGGAGCTGTTTTTT; CDR3aa: CAISPGQGAWELFF
abundance: NA; d_gene: NA; v_gene: TRBV28; j_gene: TRBJ2-3; CDR3nt: TGTGCCAGCAGTTTGCAGGGTGTTGCAGATACGCAGTATTTT; CDR3aa: CASSLQGVADTQYF
abundance: NA; d_gene: NA; v_gene: TRBV5-6; j_gene: TRBJ2-5; CDR3nt: TGTGCCAGCAGCTTGACGGGCGGAGGAGGCACCCAGTACTTC; CDR3aa: CASSLTGGGGTQYF
abundance: NA; d_gene: NA; v_gene: TRBV18; j_gene: TRBJ2-3; CDR3nt: TGTGCCAGCTCACGGGTGGAGTCAGATACGCAGTATTTT; CDR3aa: CASSRVESDTQYF
abundance: NA; d_gene: NA; v_gene: TRBV7-3; j_gene: TRBJ1-6; CDR3nt: TGTGCCAGCAGCGAGGGTAGCGGGGGATCACCCCTCCACTTT; CDR3aa: CASSEGSGGSPLHF
abundance: NA; d_gene: TRBD1; v_gene: TRBV19; j_gene: TRBJ2-3; CDR3nt: TGTGCCAGTAGTAGTCGAGGGACAGGGGGTTTAGGACTAGGCGCAGATACGCAGTATTTT; CDR3aa: CASSSRGTGGLGLGADTQYF
abundance: NA; d_gene: NA; v_gene: TRBV7-2; j_gene: TRBJ1-6; CDR3nt: TGTGCCAGCAGCTCACAGGGAAATGGCGCCTATAATTCACCCCTCCACTTT; CDR3aa: CASSSQGNGAYNSPLHF
abundance: NA; d_gene: NA; v_gene: TRBV2; j_gene: TRBJ2-5; CDR3nt: TGTGCCAGCACACGCCTTCTACCATCGAAAGAGACCCAGTACTTC; CDR3aa: CASTRLLPSKETQYF
abundance: NA; d_gene: TRBD2; v_gene: TRBV7-2; j_gene: TRBJ2-7; CDR3nt: TGTGCCAGCAGCTTAGTAGGGACTAGCGCGGCCGAGCAGTACTTC; CDR3aa: CASSLVGTSAAEQYF
abundance: NA; d_gene: TRBD2; v_gene: TRBV2; j_gene: TRBJ2-5; CDR3nt: TGTGCCAGCAGTCTAGGGACTACTCGAGCAGAGACCCAGTACTTC; CDR3aa: CASSLGTTRAETQYF
abundance: NA; d_gene: TRBD2; v_gene: TRBV4-3; j_gene: TRBJ2-1; CDR3nt: TGCGCCAGCAGCCAAGCTAGCGGGAGGTACAATGAGCAGTTCTTC; CDR3aa: CASSQASGRYNEQFF
abundance: NA; d_gene: NA; v_gene: TRBV5-4; j_gene: TRBJ2-1; CDR3nt: TGTGCCAGCAGCCGGGACTCCACGTCCTACAATGAGCAGTTCTTC; CDR3aa: CASSRDSTSYNEQFF
abundance: NA; d_gene: NA; v_gene: TRBV7-3; j_gene: TRBJ1-1; CDR3nt: TGTGCCAGCAGCCTGACAGTGAACACTGAAGCTTTCTTT; CDR3aa: CASSLTVNTEAFF
abundance: NA; d_gene: NA; v_gene: TRBV12-3/TRBV12-4; j_gene: TRBJ2-3; CDR3nt: TGTGCCAGCAGTTCGTTCGGGGGAGATACGCAGTATTTT; CDR3aa: CASSSFGGDTQYF
abundance: NA; d_gene: TRBD1; v_gene: TRBV5-8; j_gene: TRBJ2-5; CDR3nt: TGTGCCAGCAACCCAGACAGGGCGGGGACCCAGTACTTC; CDR3aa: CASNPDRAGTQYF
abundance: NA; d_gene: NA; v_gene: TRBV15; j_gene: TRBJ1-2; CDR3nt: TGTGCCACCAGCAGAGGCACGGAGTATGGCTACACCTTC; CDR3aa: CATSRGTEYGYTF
abundance: NA; d_gene: TRBD1; v_gene: TRBV27; j_gene: TRBJ2-1; CDR3nt: TGTGCCAGCAGTCCGACAGGGGCCGACTCCTACAATGAGCAGTTCTTC; CDR3aa: CASSPTGADSYNEQFF
abundance: once; d_gene: TRBD1; v_gene: TRBV18; j_gene: TRBJ1-6; CDR3nt: TGTGCCAGCTCACCGACAGGGATTAGGTCACCCCTCCACTTT; CDR3aa: CASSPTGIRSPLHF
abundance: NA; d_gene: NA; v_gene: TRBV6-2/TRBV6-3; j_gene: TRBJ2-6; CDR3nt: TGTGCCAGCAGTCGCGACAGCTCAGGGGCCAACGTCCTGACTTTC; CDR3aa: CASSRDSSGANVLTF
abundance: NA; d_gene: NA; v_gene: TRBV27; j_gene: TRBJ1-2; CDR3nt: TGTGCCAGCAGTTTATCGGGCCCTGCAAACTATGGCTACACCTTC; CDR3aa: CASSLSGPANYGYTF
abundance: NA; d_gene: NA; v_gene: TRBV28; j_gene: TRBJ1-5; CDR3nt: TGTGCCAGCAGTTTTAACAGGGAAGGTGGGTCTGGAGGAAATCAGCCCCAGCATTTT; CDR3aa: CASSFNREGGSGGNQPQHF
abundance: NA; d_gene: TRBD1; v_gene: TRBV12-3/TRBV12-4; j_gene: TRBJ2-7; CDR3nt: TGTGCCAGCAGCCCCGGACAGGGCTTATATCGGGACTTC; CDR3aa: CASSPGQGLYRDF
abundance: NA; d_gene: NA; v_gene: TRBV27; j_gene: TRBJ1-1; CDR3nt: TGTGCCGTAAAGCGGGAAGTTGAAGCTTTCTTT; CDR3aa: CAVKREVEAFF
abundance: NA; d_gene: NA; v_gene: TRBV6-5; j_gene: TRBJ2-7; CDR3nt: TGTGCCAGCAGTTCCGGGACAAGGCGGTACTTC; CDR3aa: CASSSGTRRYF
abundance: NA; d_gene: TRBD1; v_gene: TRBV5-4; j_gene: TRBJ1-3; CDR3nt: TGTGCCATCGGACAGGGAGCTGGAAACACCATATATTTT; CDR3aa: CAIGQGAGNTIYF
abundance: NA; d_gene: TRBD1; v_gene: TRBV30; j_gene: TRBJ1-2; CDR3nt: TGTGCCTTCTCGAAGGGGGCTGGGTATGGCTACACCTTC; CDR3aa: CAFSKGAGYGYTF
abundance: NA; d_gene: TRBD2; v_gene: TRBV10-3; j_gene: TRBJ2-3; CDR3nt: TGTGCCATCAGTGATCGGCGGGAGGGGACAGATACGCAGTATTTT; CDR3aa: CAISDRREGTDTQYF
abundance: few; d_gene: TRBD2; v_gene: TRBV7-9; j_gene: TRBJ2-7; CDR3nt: TGTGCCAGCAGCTCGACTAGCGGGAGATACGAGCAGTACTTC; CDR3aa: CASSSTSGRYEQYF
abundance: NA; d_gene: TRBD1; v_gene: TRBV11-3; j_gene: TRBJ2-6; CDR3nt: TGTGCCATCCGGGACAGGGGAGGGGCCAACGTCCTGACTTTC; CDR3aa: CAIRDRGGANVLTF
abundance: once; d_gene: TRBD1; v_gene: TRBV11-1; j_gene: TRBJ2-2; CDR3nt: TGTGCCAGCAGTCACCGGGACAGGGCTGGCGCCGGGGAGCTGTTTTTT; CDR3aa: CASSHRDRAGAGELFF
abundance: NA; d_gene: NA; v_gene: TRBV6-1; j_gene: TRBJ2-4; CDR3nt: TGTGCCAGCAGTGAATTCGGGGGAAGGGAGTACTTC; CDR3aa: CASSEFGGREYF